This T cell receptor (beta chain) was identified in a study of response to subunit inactivated influenza vaccine. TCRdb re-analysed the RT-PCR reads in MiXCR, keeping a single row per CDR3 protein. The data contain 500,000 to 550,000 distinct CDR3 sequences, around a quarter of them singletons. This CDR3 has 16 amino acids. V shed 6 bases and J 5 bases; nucleotides not matched to a gene: 13. The germline V gene encodes CDR1 SNHLY and CDR2 FYNNEI. This sample also belongs to another study, concerning T cells expressing NK-cell markers. That report notes: In generating TCR beta cDNA, 5'RACE template switching with UMIs was used. HCMV seropositivity characterized most of the eight sequenced donors, and seronegativity one. Topping the CD3+CD56-NKG2C+ fraction as well were these clonotypes, in several donors.

The sequencing used CD4+ T cells sorted from PBMCs, collected 11 to 12 days after vaccination. The rearrangement uses TRBV2 and TRBJ2-1, with 7 bases lining up with TRBD2. This receptor was taken from a man aged 45-65 years who received an inactivated influenza vaccine. The CDR3 nucleotides read TGTGCCAGCAGGGAACTAGCGATCCGCTGGAACAATGAGCAGTTCTTC. Residues: CASRELAIRWNNEQFF.